The rows below give T cell receptor beta chains drawn from one sample of a study of CD8+CD57+ T cells in acquired aplastic anemia. TCRdb analysed the reads with MiXCR anew, one entry per CDR3 protein. Of around 170,000 distinct CDR3 sequences detected, around half appear once; the ten largest clones hold about 2.9%. The sequenced sample was sorted CD4+, CD8+, or CD8+CD57+ T cells (not recorded which) from PBMCs. The receptors derive from a human donor with aplastic anemia. The CDR3 runs from the conserved cysteine through the conserved F or W. Fields, in order: CDR3 DNA, CDR3 protein, clone size, J gene, D gene, V gene. The D gene is left open where the match is weak. The listing skips clone size in some rows; elsewhere it reads once, few, many or a size class.

TGTGCCAGTAGTATCGGAGGGTCGCATACGCAGTATTTT	CASSIGGSHTQYF	NA	TRBJ2-3	NA	TRBV19
TGCGCCAGCAGCCCTAGACAGGGGGCGGATACGCAGTATTTT	CASSPRQGADTQYF	many	TRBJ2-3	TRBD1	TRBV5-1
TGTGCCAGTAGTATTGGTAGGGGAGCACAAAGGTACGAGCAGTACTTC	CASSIGRGAQRYEQYF	many	TRBJ2-7	NA	TRBV19
TGTGCCAGCAGTAGCCCGGGCGACTACAATGAGCAGTTCTTC	CASSSPGDYNEQFF	many	TRBJ2-1	NA	TRBV25-1
TGCAGCGTTGAGGGTGTTGGGGTACAAGAGACCCAGTACTTC	CSVEGVGVQETQYF	NA	TRBJ2-5	NA	TRBV29-1
TGTGCCAGCAGCTTAGTAATCGGGACAGGCACAGATACGCAGTATTTT	CASSLVIGTGTDTQYF	many	TRBJ2-3	TRBD1	TRBV11-1
TGTGCCAGCCGAGGGACAGGGTACCACGGGCAGTACTTC	CASRGTGYHGQYF	NA	TRBJ2-7	TRBD1	TRBV2
TGTGCCATCAGTGAGTCGCGGGCGCCTACGAGCTCCTACGAGCAGTACTTC	CAISESRAPTSSYEQYF	NA	TRBJ2-7	NA	TRBV10-3
TGTGCCACCAGTGACCGATACCAAGAGACCCAGTACTTC	CATSDRYQETQYF	once	TRBJ2-5	NA	TRBV24-1
TGCAGTGCTTGGGGGACTACCTCCGGCACAGATACGCAGTATTTT	CSAWGTTSGTDTQYF	few	TRBJ2-3	TRBD2	TRBV20-1
TGTGCCAGCAGCTCGTGGGGGGGAAACGGCACTGAAGCTTTCTTT	CASSSWGGNGTEAFF	many	TRBJ1-1	NA	TRBV7-9
TGTGCCAGCACGCGGGACACTGATACGCAGTATTTT	CASTRDTDTQYF	NA	TRBJ2-3	NA	TRBV2
TGTGCCAGCAGCCCCGGGACAGGGAACGGCAATGAGCAGTTCTTC	CASSPGTGNGNEQFF	NA	TRBJ2-1	TRBD1	TRBV2
TGTGCCAGCAGCTTGATAGCGATCACCCGGGAGACCCAGTACTTC	CASSLIAITRETQYF	few	TRBJ2-5	NA	TRBV5-5
TGTGCCAGCAGCCATGCATTACAAGGGAACTCCTACGAGCGGTACTTC	CASSHALQGNSYERYF	NA	TRBJ2-7	NA	TRBV4-2